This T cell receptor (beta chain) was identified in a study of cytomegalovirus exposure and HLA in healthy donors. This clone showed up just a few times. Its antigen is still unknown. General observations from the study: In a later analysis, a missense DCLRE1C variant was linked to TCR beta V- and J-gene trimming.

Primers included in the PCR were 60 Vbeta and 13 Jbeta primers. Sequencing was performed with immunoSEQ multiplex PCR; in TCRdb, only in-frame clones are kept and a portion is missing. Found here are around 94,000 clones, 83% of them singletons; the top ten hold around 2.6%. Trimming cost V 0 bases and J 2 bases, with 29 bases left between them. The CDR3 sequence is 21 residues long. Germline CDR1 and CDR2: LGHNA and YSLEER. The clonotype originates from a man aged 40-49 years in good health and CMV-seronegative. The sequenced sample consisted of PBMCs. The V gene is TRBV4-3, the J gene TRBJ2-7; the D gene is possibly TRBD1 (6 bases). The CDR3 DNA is TGCGCCAGCAGCCAAGATAGAACGGCGCCCGGGCAATTGGGGGCTCCCTACGAGCAGTACTTC. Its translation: CASSQDRTAPGQLGAPYEQYF.